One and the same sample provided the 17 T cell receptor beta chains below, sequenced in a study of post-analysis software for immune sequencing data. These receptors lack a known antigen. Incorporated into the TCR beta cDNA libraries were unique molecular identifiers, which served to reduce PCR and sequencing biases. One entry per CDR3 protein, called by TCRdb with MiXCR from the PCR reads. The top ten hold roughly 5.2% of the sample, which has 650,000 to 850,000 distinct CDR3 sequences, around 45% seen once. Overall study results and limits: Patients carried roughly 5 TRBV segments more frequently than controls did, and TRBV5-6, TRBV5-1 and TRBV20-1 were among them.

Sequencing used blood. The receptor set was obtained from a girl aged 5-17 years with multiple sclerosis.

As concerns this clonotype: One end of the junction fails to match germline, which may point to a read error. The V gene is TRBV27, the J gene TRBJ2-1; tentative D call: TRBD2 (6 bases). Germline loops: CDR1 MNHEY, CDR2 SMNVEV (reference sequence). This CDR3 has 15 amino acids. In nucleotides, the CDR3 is TGTGTCAGCAGGAGGGGAGGAGGAGCGTACAATGAGCAGTTCTTC. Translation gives CVSRRGGGAYNEQFF.

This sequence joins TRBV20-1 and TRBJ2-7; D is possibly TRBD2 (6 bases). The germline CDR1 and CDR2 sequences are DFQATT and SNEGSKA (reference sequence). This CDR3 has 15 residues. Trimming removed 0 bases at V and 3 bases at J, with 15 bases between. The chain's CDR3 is CSARDLGGENYEQYF. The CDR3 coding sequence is TGCAGTGCTAGAGATCTGGGGGGTGAAAACTACGAGCAGTACTTC.

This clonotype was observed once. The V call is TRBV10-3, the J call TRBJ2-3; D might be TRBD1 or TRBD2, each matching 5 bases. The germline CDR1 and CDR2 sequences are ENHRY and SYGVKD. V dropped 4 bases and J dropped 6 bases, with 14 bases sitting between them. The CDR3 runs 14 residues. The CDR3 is CAISADSAGDTQYF. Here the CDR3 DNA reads TGTGCCATCAGTGCGGACTCTGCAGGGGATACGCAGTATTTT.

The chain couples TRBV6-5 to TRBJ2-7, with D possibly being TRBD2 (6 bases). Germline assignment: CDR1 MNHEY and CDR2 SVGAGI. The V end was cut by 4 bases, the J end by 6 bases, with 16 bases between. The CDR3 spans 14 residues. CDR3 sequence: CASSSPGLATEQYF. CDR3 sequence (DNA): TGTGCCAGCAGTTCTCCGGGACTCGCAACCGAGCAGTACTTC.

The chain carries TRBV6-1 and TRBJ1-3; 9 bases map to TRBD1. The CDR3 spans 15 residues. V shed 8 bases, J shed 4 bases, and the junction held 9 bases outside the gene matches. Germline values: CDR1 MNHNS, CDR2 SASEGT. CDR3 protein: CASQNTGGAGNTIYF. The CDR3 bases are TGTGCCAGCCAAAACACAGGGGGCGCCGGAAACACCATATATTTT.

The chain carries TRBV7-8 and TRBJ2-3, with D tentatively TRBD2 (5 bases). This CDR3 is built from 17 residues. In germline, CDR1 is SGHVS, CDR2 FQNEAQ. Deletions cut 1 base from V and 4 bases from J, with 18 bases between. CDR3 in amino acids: CASSLDKTGTISDTQYF. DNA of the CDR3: TGTGCCAGCAGCTTAGACAAAACGGGAACAATATCAGATACGCAGTATTTT. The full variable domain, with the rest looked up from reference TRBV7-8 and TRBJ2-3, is GAGVSQSPRYKVAKRGQDVALRCDPISGHVSLFWYQQALGQGPEFLTYFQNEAQLDKSGLPSDRFFAERPEGSVSTLKIQRTQQEDSAVYLCASSLDKTGTISDTQYFGPGTRLTVL.

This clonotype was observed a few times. The DNA of the CDR3 is TGTGCCAGCAGTTTATTACTATCACAGGGGTACGAGCAGTACTTC. Encoded protein: CASSLLLSQGYEQYF. The J gene is TRBJ2-7, the V gene TRBV28; 7 nucleotides align to TRBD1. This CDR3 spans 15 amino acids. Germline V CDR1 and CDR2: MDHEN, SYDVKM. The V and J ends lost 1 base and 4 bases, in that order; junction bases with no gene match: 7.

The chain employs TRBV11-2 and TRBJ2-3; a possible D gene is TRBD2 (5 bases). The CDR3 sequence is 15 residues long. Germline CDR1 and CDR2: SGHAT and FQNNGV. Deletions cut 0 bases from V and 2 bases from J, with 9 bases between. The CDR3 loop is CASSLEKRYTDTQYF. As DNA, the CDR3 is TGTGCCAGCAGCTTAGAAAAGCGGTACACAGATACGCAGTATTTT. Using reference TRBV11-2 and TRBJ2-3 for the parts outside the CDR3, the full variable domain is EAGVAQSPRYKIIEKRQSVAFWCNPISGHATLYWYQQILGQGPKLLIQFQNNGVVDDSQLPKDRFSAERLKGVDSTLKIQPAKLEDSAVYLCASSLEKRYTDTQYFGPGTRLTVL.

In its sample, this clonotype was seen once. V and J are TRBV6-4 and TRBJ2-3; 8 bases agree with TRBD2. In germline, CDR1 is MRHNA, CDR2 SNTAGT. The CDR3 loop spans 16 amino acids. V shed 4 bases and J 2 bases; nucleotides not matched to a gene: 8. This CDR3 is CASSVLASGPTDTQYF. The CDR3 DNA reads TGTGCCAGCAGTGTTCTGGCTAGCGGGCCCACAGATACGCAGTATTTT.

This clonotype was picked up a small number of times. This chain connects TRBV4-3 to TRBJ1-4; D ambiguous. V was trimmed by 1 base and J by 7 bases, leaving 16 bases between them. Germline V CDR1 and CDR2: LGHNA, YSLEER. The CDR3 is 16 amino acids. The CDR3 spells CASSQVQAGLGEKLFF. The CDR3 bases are TGCGCCAGCAGCCAAGTTCAGGCAGGCCTCGGTGAAAAACTGTTTTTT.

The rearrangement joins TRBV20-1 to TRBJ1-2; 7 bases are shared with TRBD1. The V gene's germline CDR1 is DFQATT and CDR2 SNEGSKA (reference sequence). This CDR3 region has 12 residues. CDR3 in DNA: TGCAACCCAACAGGGCAGGGGGGTGGCTACACCTTC. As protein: CNPTGQGGGYTF.

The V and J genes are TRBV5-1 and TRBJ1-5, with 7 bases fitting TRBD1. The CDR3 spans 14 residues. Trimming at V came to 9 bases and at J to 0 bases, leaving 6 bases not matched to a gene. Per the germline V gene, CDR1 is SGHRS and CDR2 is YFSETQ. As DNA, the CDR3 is TGCGCCACCCAAGGGACAGATAGCAATCAGCCCCAGCATTTT. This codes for CATQGTDSNQPQHF.

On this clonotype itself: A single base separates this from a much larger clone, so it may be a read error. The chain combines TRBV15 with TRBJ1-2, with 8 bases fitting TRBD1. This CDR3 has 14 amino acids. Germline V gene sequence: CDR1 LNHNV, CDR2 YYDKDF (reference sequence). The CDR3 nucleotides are TGTGCCACCAGGGGGACAGGCGACAACTATTGCTACACCTTC. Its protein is CATRGTGDNYCYTF. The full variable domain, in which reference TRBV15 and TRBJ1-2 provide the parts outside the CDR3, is DAMVIQNPRYQVTQFGKPVTLSCSQTLNHNVMYWYQQKSSQAPKLLFHYYDKDFNNEADTPDNFQSRRPNTSFCFLDIRSPGLGDTAMYLCATRGTGDNYCYTFGSGTRLTVV.

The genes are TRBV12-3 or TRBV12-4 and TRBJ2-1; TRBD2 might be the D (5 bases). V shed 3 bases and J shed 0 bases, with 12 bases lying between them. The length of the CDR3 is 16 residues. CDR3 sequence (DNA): TGTGCCAGCAGTTTTCAGCGGCTCAGCTCCTACAATGAGCAGTTCTTC. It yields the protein CASSFQRLSSYNEQFF.

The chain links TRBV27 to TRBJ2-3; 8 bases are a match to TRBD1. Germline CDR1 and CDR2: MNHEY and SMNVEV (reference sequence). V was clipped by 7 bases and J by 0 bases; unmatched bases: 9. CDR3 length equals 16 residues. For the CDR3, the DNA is TGTGCCAGCAAGGTGACCAGGGGGCGCAGCACAGATACGCAGTATTTT. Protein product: CASKVTRGRSTDTQYF.

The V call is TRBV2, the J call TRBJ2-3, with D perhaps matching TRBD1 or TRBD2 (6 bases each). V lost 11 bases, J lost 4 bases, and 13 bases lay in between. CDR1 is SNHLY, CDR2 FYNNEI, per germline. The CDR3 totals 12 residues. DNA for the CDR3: TGTGCCGGAGGGGGTTGGGCAGATACGCAGTATTTT. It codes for CAGGGWADTQYF.

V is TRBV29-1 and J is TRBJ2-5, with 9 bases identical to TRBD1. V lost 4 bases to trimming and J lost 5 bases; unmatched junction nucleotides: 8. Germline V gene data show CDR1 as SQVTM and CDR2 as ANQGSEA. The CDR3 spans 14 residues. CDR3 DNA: TGCAGCGTTGTCTTGGACAGGGGATCGGAGACCCAGTACTTC. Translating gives CSVVLDRGSETQYF.